This T cell receptor (beta chain) came from a study of shared clonotypes between healthy human individuals. General study points: Around 5.3% of naive CD4 clonotypes were shared across several donors. Sorted-subset sequencing, rarefaction showed, was incomplete despite large depth.

CD45RO negativity and positive selection for CCR7 defined naive CD8 cells, a population that excluded terminally differentiated effector memory CD45RA+ cells. Generated by immunoSEQ multiplex PCR, the TCRdb table keeps only in-frame clones and is missing some. There are nearly 2 million clones in the sample; approximately 94% occur only once, and 1.2% lies in the top ten. This clone came up once. Its antigen remains unidentified. Per germline, CDR1 SGDLS and CDR2 YYNGEE. The CDR3 sequence is 16 residues long. Trimming took off 4 bases at V and 1 base at J, with 14 bases between the two ends. The sequence came from a man aged 18 to 30 in good health. This chain links TRBV9 with TRBJ2-2; D gene ambiguous. The material sequenced was naive CD8+ T cells sorted from blood. CDR3 nucleotides: TGTGCCAGCAGCTCCCCTTTGGCGCAGAACACCGGGGAGCTGTTTTTT. Encoded protein: CASSSPLAQNTGELFF.